One sample yielded the 10 T cell receptor beta chains listed below, sequenced in a study of T cell responses to AZD1222 COVID-19 vaccine. Clones were read by immunoSEQ multiplex PCR, and TCRdb kept only the in-frame ones, dropping some. This table holds some 140,000 clones, over 80% found once. Sample: peripheral blood, taken 28 days after the second AZD1222 dose. Receptors originate from an adult who received the AZD1222 COVID-19 vaccine.

This clone appeared a single time. DNA of the CDR3: TGTGCCAGCAGCTTAGGCGGGTTGTCTCGACAATCACACTCCTACGAGCAGTACTTC. This gives the protein CASSLGGLSRQSHSYEQYF. The V gene is TRBV11-2, the J gene TRBJ2-7, with a tentative D call TRBD2 (5 bases). Deletions cut 1 base from V and 0 bases from J, with 22 bases between. This CDR3 contains 19 residues. Germline V gene data show CDR1 as SGHAT and CDR2 as FQNNGV.

This clone appeared once. The genes are TRBV19 and TRBJ2-7, with D perhaps assigned TRBD1 or TRBD2 (5 bases each). With 1 base removed from V and 5 bases from J, the gap between germline ends came to 12 bases. The CDR3 runs to 14 residues. The V gene's germline CDR1 is LNHDA and CDR2 SQIVND (reference sequence). The CDR3 nucleotides are TGTGCCAGTAGTATAGCCGCAGGGAGCAACGAGCAGTACTTC. Residues: CASSIAAGSNEQYF.

This sequence joins TRBV12-3 or TRBV12-4 and TRBJ1-2, with D uncertain. The ends were cut back, 6 bases at V and 4 bases at J, with 12 bases in the middle. The CDR3 contains 13 residues. The CDR3 coding sequence is TGTGCCAGCAGCTCCCTTATAGGCTATGGCTACACCTTC. This gives the protein CASSSLIGYGYTF.

V gene TRBV19 combines with J gene TRBJ1-5; a possible D gene is TRBD1 (5 bases). The CDR3 loop spans 16 amino acids. V lost 4 bases to trimming and J lost 3 bases, with 16 bases between them. The germline V gene encodes CDR1 LNHDA and CDR2 SQIVND (reference sequence). This CDR3 reads CASSKGVWGYNQPQHF. CDR3 in DNA: TGTGCCAGTAGTAAGGGAGTATGGGGGTACAATCAGCCCCAGCATTTT.

V and J are TRBV28 and TRBJ1-1; D not certain. The ends were cut back, 5 bases at V and 2 bases at J, with 3 bases in the middle. Germline CDR1 is MDHEN and CDR2 is SYDVKM. CDR3 length: 11 residues. The CDR3 sequence: CASSTNTEAFF. The CDR3, as DNA: TGTGCCAGCAGTACTAACACTGAAGCTTTCTTT.

The chain uses TRBV13 and TRBJ1-3, with TRBD1 as a possible D gene (5 bases). The ends were cut back, 2 bases at V and 0 bases at J, with 8 bases in the middle. The CDR3 length is 15 residues. Germline V CDR1 and CDR2: PRHDT, FYEKMQ (reference sequence). CDR3 sequence reads: CASSLSGGSGNTIYF. CDR3 sequence (DNA): TGTGCCAGCAGCTTATCGGGGGGCTCTGGAAACACCATATATTTT. Full variable domain (outside the CDR3, taken from reference TRBV13 and TRBJ1-3): AAGVIQSPRHLIKEKRETATLKCYPIPRHDTVYWYQQGPGQDPQFLISFYEKMQSDKGSIPDRFSAQQFSDYHSELNMSSLELGDSALYFCASSLSGGSGNTIYFGEGSWLTVV.

This clone was counted once. V is TRBV12-3 or TRBV12-4 and J is TRBJ2-2; D is unresolved. V lost 6 bases, J lost 3 bases, and 8 bases lay in between. This CDR3 is built from 13 residues. This CDR3 reads CASSIRYTGELFF. CDR3 coding DNA: TGTGCCAGCAGCATAAGATACACCGGGGAGCTGTTTTTT.

The CDR3 DNA reads TGTGCCACCAGTGGTGAGCGGGTTGGCTACACCTTC. It encodes CATSGERVGYTF. The V call is TRBV24-1, the J call TRBJ1-2; D is unclear. CDR3 size: 12 residues. Trimming left V 5 bases short and J 7 bases short, with 10 bases between. Germline V gives CDR1 KGHDR, CDR2 SFDVKD.

DNA for the CDR3: TGTGCCAGCAGCCAAGACAGGCAGGCAAATTCACCCCTCCACTTT. Residues: CASSQDRQANSPLHF. The chain has TRBV3-1 (or the pseudogene TRBV3-2) and TRBJ1-6, with D hard to call. Trimming removed 0 bases at V and 7 bases at J, with 10 bases between. Germline values: CDR1 LGHDT, CDR2 YNNKEL (reference sequence). This CDR3 has 15 residues.

The sample holds a few counts of this clone. This chain connects TRBV18 to TRBJ1-2; D is undetermined. Germline values: CDR1 KGHSH, CDR2 LQKENI. This CDR3 is built from 14 residues. The ends were cut back, 1 base at V and 2 bases at J, with 8 bases in the middle. CDR3 in DNA: TGTGCCAGCTCACCACGTAACATGAACTATGGCTACACCTTC. This encodes CASSPRNMNYGYTF.